This section outlines one T cell receptor beta chain sequence together with its context. This table comes from immunoSEQ multiplex PCR, and its TCRdb copy is limited to in-frame clones, with some not included. The sample lists approximately 66,000 clones; roughly 92% were seen once. The germline CDR1 and CDR2 sequences are SNHLY and FYNNEI. Trimming at V came to 8 bases and at J to 2 bases, leaving 8 bases not matched to a gene. This CDR3 spans 15 amino acids. This entry comes from a study of T cell changes during pregnancy in multiple sclerosis. This TCR was sampled from a female donor in good health, enrolled as a control in a pregnancy study. The gene calls are TRBV2 and TRBJ2-2; 7 nucleotides align to TRBD1. The sequences come from peripheral blood, collected in the third trimester of pregnancy. The CDR3 here is CASRRDSGNTGELFF. The CDR3 region has the DNA TGTGCCAGCCGACGGGACAGTGGTAACACCGGGGAGCTGTTTTTT.